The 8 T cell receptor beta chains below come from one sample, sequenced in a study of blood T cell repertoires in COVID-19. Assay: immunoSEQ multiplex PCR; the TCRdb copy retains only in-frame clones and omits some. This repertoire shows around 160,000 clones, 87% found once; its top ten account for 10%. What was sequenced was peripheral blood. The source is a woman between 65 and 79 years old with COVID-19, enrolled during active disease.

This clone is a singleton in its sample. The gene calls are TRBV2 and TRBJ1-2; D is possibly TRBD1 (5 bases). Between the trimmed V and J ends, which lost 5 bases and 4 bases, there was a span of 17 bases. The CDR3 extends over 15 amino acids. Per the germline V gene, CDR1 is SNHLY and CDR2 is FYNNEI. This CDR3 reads CASSTGTRRGYGYTF. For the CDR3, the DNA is TGTGCCAGCAGTACCGGGACCCGGAGGGGCTATGGCTACACCTTC.

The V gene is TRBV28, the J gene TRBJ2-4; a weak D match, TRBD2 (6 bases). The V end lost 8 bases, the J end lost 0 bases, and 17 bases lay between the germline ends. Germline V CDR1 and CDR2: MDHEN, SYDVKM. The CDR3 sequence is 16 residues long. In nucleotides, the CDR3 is TGTGCCAGCGCCCGAGTCGGGGGATTAGCCAAAAACATTCAGTACTTC. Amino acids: CASARVGGLAKNIQYF. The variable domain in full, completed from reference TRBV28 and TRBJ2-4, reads DVKVTQSSRYLVKRTGEKVFLECVQDMDHENMFWYRQDPGLGLRLIYFSYDVKMKEKGDIPEGYSVSREKKERFSLILESASTNQTSMYLCASARVGGLAKNIQYFGAGTRLSVL.

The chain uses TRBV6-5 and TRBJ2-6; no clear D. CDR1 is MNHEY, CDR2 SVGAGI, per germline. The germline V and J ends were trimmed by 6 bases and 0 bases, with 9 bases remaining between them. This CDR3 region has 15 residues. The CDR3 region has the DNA TGTGCCAGCAGCCCCCAATTCTCTGGGGCCAACGTCCTGACTTTC. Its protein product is CASSPQFSGANVLTF.

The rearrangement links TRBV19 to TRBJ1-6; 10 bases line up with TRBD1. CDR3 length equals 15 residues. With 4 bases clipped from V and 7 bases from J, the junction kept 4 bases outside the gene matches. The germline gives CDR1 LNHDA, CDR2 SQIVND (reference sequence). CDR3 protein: CASSTRDRGNSPLHF. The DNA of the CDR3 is TGTGCCAGTAGTACGCGGGACAGGGGAAATTCACCCCTCCACTTT.

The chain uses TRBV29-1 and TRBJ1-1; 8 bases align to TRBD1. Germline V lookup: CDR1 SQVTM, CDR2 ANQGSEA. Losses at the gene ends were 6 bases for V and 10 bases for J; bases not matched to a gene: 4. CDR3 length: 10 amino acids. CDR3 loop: CSVKTGAAFF. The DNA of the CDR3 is TGCAGCGTAAAGACAGGGGCAGCTTTCTTT.

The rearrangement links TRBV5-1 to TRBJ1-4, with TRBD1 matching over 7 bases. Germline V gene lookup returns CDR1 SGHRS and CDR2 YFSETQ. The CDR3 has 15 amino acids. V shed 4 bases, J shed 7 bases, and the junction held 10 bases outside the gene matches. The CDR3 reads CASSPGQERSEKLFF. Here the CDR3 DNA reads TGCGCCAGCAGCCCTGGACAGGAGAGAAGTGAAAAACTGTTTTTT. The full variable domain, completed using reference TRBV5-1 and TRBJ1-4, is KAGVTQTPRYLIKTRGQQVTLSCSPISGHRSVSWYQQTPGQGLQFLFEYFSETQRNKGNFPGRFSGRQFSNSRSEMNVSTLELGDSALYLCASSPGQERSEKLFFGSGTQLSVL.

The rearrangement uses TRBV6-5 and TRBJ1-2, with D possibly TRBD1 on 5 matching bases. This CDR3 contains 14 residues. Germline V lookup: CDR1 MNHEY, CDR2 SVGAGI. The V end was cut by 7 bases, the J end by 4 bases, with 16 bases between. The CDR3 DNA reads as TGTGCCAGCATGAAGGGACTTTTCTTCTATGGCTACACCTTC. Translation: CASMKGLFFYGYTF.

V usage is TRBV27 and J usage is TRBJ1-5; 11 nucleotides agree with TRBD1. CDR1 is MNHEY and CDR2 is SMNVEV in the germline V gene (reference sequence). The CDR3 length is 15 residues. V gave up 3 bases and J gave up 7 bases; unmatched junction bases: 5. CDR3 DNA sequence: TGTGCCAGCAGTTTTTGGACAGGGGGCCGGCAGCCCCAGCATTTT. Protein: CASSFWTGGRQPQHF.